This T cell receptor beta chain was obtained from a study of T cells in women clearing cervical HPV infection. Study in general: Blood came at first lesion visit for cases, post-clearance for controls.

immunoSEQ multiplex PCR used an average of 1200 ng genomic DNA. Assay used: immunoSEQ multiplex PCR; TCRdb lists only in-frame clones, some missing. The sample holds 30,000 to 50,000 clones. About this clone itself: The sequenced fragment ends 3 residues before the CDR3 boundary, so the rest is inferred from the germline J gene.

The germline V gene encodes CDR1 SGHRS and CDR2 YFSETQ. The ends lost 3 bases at V and 2 bases at J; junction bases unmatched: 3. The CDR3 totals 16 residues. The TCR originated in a woman between 18 and 75 years old with a cervical HPV16 infection that either progressed to CIN3+ or cleared (not recorded which). The sequencing sample was made of blood buffy coat. The chain carries TRBV5-1 and TRBJ2-7; 15 bases match TRBD2. The chain's CDR3 is CASSSGLAGGAYEQYF. The DNA read from the CDR3 is TGCGCCAGCAGCTCAGGACTAGCGGGGGGGGCCTACGAG.